This TCR beta chain appears in the sequencing data of a study of cytomegalovirus exposure and HLA in healthy donors. Use of 60 Vbeta and 13 Jbeta primers characterized the PCR. Measured with immunoSEQ multiplex PCR; TCRdb has only the in-frame clones, and not every one. The repertoire holds under 150,000 clones, with 65% to 80% as singletons. Findings and limits, study-wide: Analysis performed later showed TCR beta chains linked to HLA being more clonally expanded than equally common others.

CDR1 and CDR2 from the germline V gene are MDHEN and SYDVKM. Unmatched junction bases numbered 16, after V lost 6 bases and J lost 0 bases. CDR3 length: 20 residues. This clone was observed a handful of times. What it binds is not known. The sequence was obtained from a woman in her thirties or forties in good health and CMV-seronegative. Sequencing was carried out using PBMCs. This rearrangement joins TRBV28 to TRBJ2-5; 13 bases agree with TRBD2. In DNA form, the CDR3 reads TGTGCCAGCAGCTCCCTAGGCATCGGACTAGCGGGAGAGTACCAAGAGACCCAGTACTTC. This sequence encodes CASSSLGIGLAGEYQETQYF.